This record covers a single T cell receptor beta chain. Authors' data handling: Cell counts per sample came from amplifying reference gene primers. TCRdb's copy holds only in-frame clones and misses some; the assay was immunoSEQ multiplex PCR. That table is the source of V, J and clone size, and D and trimming were worked out from the DNA. The sample carries 75,000 to 95,000 clones, 65% to 90% recorded once. The data derive from a study of blood T cell repertoires in COVID-19. Study-wide context: From the United States, Italy and Spain came samples of acute and convalescent COVID-19. PBMCs, B-cell-depleted T cells, or T cells provided the cDNA or gDNA that made up the material.

V dropped 3 bases and J dropped 2; count of bases not matched to a gene: 2. This CDR3 has 15 amino acids. Germline-derived CDR1 and CDR2 are LNHDA and SQIVND (reference sequence). This rearrangement joins TRBV19 to TRBJ2-3; 10 bases line up with TRBD1. Sequencing was done on a sample of peripheral blood. The TCR comes from a man in his 60s with acute or convalescent COVID-19. CDR3: CASSMGQGYTDTQYF. In nucleotides, the CDR3 is TGTGCCAGTAGTATGGGACAGGGGTACACAGATACGCAGTATTTT.